These 9 T cell receptor beta chains came from one sample sequenced in a study of PD-1 blockade in classical Hodgkin lymphoma. All the patients suffered relapse after autologous stem cell transplantation, and brentuximab vedotin exposure differed. Produced via immunoSEQ multiplex PCR; TCRdb's table is partial and in-frame only. Of over 20,000 clones in the sample, over 60% were seen once. The sequenced sample was peripheral blood mononuclear cells (PBMCs), obtained before the second cycle of nivolumab. Receptor source: a human donor with classical Hodgkin lymphoma.

CDR3 sequence: CASSFSGTTDTQYF. In nucleotides, the CDR3 is TGCGCCAGCAGCTTTAGCGGGACCACAGATACGCAGTATTTT. The rearrangement links TRBV5-1 to TRBJ2-3; 8 bases align to TRBD2. This CDR3 region has 14 residues. Per the germline V gene, CDR1 is SGHRS and CDR2 is YFSETQ. Losses at the gene ends were 2 bases for V and 2 bases for J; bases not matched to a gene: 1.

The V and J genes are TRBV9 and TRBJ1-2; TRBD1 might be the D (5 bases). V lost 4 bases to trimming and J lost 6 bases, with 13 bases between them. Per the germline V gene, CDR1 is SGDLS and CDR2 is YYNGEE. The CDR3 extends over 13 amino acids. CDR3 DNA sequence: TGTGCCAGCAGCCGGGGAACAGGTGATGGCTACACCTTC. Translation: CASSRGTGDGYTF.

V gene TRBV5-1 combines with J gene TRBJ2-7; no firm D call. The V gene's germline CDR1 is SGHRS and CDR2 YFSETQ. CDR3 length equals 14 residues. V was clipped by 0 bases and J by 0 bases, with 7 bases between them. In DNA form, the CDR3 reads TGCGCCAGCAGCTTGGCCGGTAACTCCTACGAGCAGTACTTC. Its translation: CASSLAGNSYEQYF.

This clone was observed a few times. The genes are TRBV29-1 and TRBJ2-2; no clear D. Germline V lookup: CDR1 SQVTM, CDR2 ANQGSEA. Trimming shortened V by 5 bases and J by 7 bases, and 14 bases separated the two germline ends. The CDR3 spans 13 residues. The CDR3 loop reads CSVILLGNGELFF. CDR3 in DNA: TGCAGCGTTATCCTACTGGGTAACGGGGAGCTGTTTTTT.

This chain uses TRBV18 with TRBJ2-1; D possibly corresponds to TRBD1 (5 bases). This CDR3 has 13 amino acids. Germline assignment: CDR1 KGHSH and CDR2 LQKENI. The V end was cut by 3 bases, the J end by 5 bases, with 8 bases between. The CDR3 DNA reads as TGTGCCAGCTCACCCCTAGGGGACAATGAGCAGTTCTTC. Encoded protein: CASSPLGDNEQFF.

The chain joins TRBV7-9 to TRBJ2-1, with no clear D. The germline gives CDR1 SEHNR, CDR2 FQNEAQ (reference sequence). The length of the CDR3 is 13 residues. Between the trimmed V and J ends, which lost 8 bases and 13 bases, there was a span of 21 bases. The CDR3 loop reads CASDNLMASTQFF. The CDR3, as DNA: TGTGCCAGCGATAACCTGATGGCCTCTACTCAGTTCTTC.

This chain links TRBV6-1 with TRBJ2-2; D is unresolved. V shed 5 bases and J shed 6 bases, with 10 bases lying between them. The CDR3 length is 13 residues. Germline V CDR1 and CDR2: MNHNS, SASEGT. CDR3 protein: CASSSGVAGELFF. In DNA form, the CDR3 reads TGTGCCAGCAGTAGTGGGGTTGCCGGGGAGCTGTTTTTT.

The V call is TRBV19, the J call TRBJ2-1; the D is unclear. The V end was cut by 1 base, the J end by 8 bases, with 15 bases between. The germline gives CDR1 LNHDA, CDR2 SQIVND (reference sequence). This CDR3 has 15 residues. The CDR3 nucleotides read TGTGCCAGTAGTATAGGTGAGTCACTGCGCGATGAGCAGTTCTTC. This translates into CASSIGESLRDEQFF.

This chain connects TRBV19 to TRBJ1-5, with D possibly matching TRBD1 (5 bases). The CDR3 runs to 16 residues. In germline, CDR1 is LNHDA, CDR2 SQIVND (reference sequence). V was clipped by 3 bases and J by 0 bases, with 12 bases between them. The CDR3 DNA reads as TGTGCCAGTAGTATGAGGGGCGGATATAGCAATCAGCCCCAGCATTTT. Encoded protein: CASSMRGGYSNQPQHF.